This T cell receptor (beta chain) was identified in a study of T cells in Graves' hyperthyroidism and ophthalmopathy. The germline V gene has CDR1 ENHRY and CDR2 SYGVKD. V was cut by 6 bases and J by 10 bases, with 16 bases left in between. This CDR3 comprises 13 residues. RNA transcripts were the template for amplifying TCR beta CDR3 regions. When the TCR CDR3 underwent first-round RT-PCR, the HTBI primer set was used. Via MiXCR, TCRdb re-called the multiplex PCR reads, giving one row per CDR3 protein. Among some 760,000 distinct CDR3 sequences listed, 14% were seen once. Disease duration under 2 months; hyperthyroidism patients were aged 18 to 65. The authors took PBMCs from roughly 9.5 ml fresh peripheral blood.

The receptor's source is a woman under 30 with Graves' hyperthyroidism. Sequencing used blood. This rearrangement joins TRBV10-3 to TRBJ2-1; maybe TRBD1 (5 bases). CDR3 sequence: CAIRETEANEQFF. CDR3 sequence (DNA): TGTGCCATCAGAGAGACAGAGGCGAACGAGCAGTTCTTC.